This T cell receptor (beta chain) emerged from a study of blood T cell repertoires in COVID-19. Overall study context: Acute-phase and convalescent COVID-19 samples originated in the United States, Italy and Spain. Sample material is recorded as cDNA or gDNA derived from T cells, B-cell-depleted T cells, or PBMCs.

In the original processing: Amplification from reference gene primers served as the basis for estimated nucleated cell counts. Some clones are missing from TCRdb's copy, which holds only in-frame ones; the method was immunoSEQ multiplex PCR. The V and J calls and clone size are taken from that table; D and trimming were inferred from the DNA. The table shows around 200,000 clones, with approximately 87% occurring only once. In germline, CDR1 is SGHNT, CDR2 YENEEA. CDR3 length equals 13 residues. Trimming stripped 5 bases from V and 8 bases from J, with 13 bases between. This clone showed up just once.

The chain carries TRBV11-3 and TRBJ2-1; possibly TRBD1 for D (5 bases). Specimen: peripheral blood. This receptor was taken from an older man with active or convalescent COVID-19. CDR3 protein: CASSRRGWYEQFF. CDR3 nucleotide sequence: TGTGCCAGCAGCCGAAGGGGTTGGTATGAGCAGTTCTTC. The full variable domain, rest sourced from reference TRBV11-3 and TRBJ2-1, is EAGVVQSPRYKIIEKKQPVAFWCNPISGHNTLYWYLQNLGQGPELLIRYENEEAVDDSQLPKDRFSAERLKGVDSTLKIQPAELGDSAVYLCASSRRGWYEQFFGPGTRLTVL.